The entry below describes one T cell receptor beta chain. Its antigen remains undetermined. Base qualities are not provided; no much larger clone lies one nucleotide away. Participants in the prospective study were aged 18 to 89 years, lived in about two dozen United States geographic areas, and enrolled through a virtual design. To assign participants to cohorts, the prospective study relied on clinical history that participants themselves reported in a screening survey and a study questionnaire. In the prospective study, mobile phlebotomists collected whole blood, serum and a nasopharyngeal or oropharyngeal swab from each participant. Additional blood draws and questionnaires over an approximately 2-month period could optionally be provided by prospective study participants. Blood samples from the prospective study were shipped frozen or at room temperature prior to DNA extraction. From the cysteine through the phenylalanine, the CDR3 covers 13 amino acids. The sequence is cut down to CDR3 DNA, 39 bases in frame from base 1. Sequences MNHNY (CDR1) and SVGAGI (CDR2) are obtained from the germline V gene (reference sequence). Trimming costs V 5 bases and J 4 bases, and their ends lie 9 bases apart.

TCRbeta CDR3 regions were amplified from genomic DNA using the immunoSEQ Assay, a bias-controlled multiplex PCR. Turning to the authors' computational methods: The number of nucleated cells in each sample was estimated from the amplification of reference gene primers within the assay. To quantify the absolute abundance of each unique TCRbeta CDR3 rearrangement, sequence reads were collapsed and filtered. Productive Simpson clonality was computed per sample as the square root of Simpson's diversity index over productive rearrangements. As stored in TCRdb, this immuneACCESS dataset retains in-frame rearrangements with V and J assigned. A fraction of the clones does not appear; measured against another copy, unresolved V genes explain less than half of the discrepancy, and the remainder lacks a known reason. V and J calls and clone size come straight from that table; D and trimming were deduced from the DNA. For this sample the table gives roughly 250,000 clones, of which about 91% were detected only once. About 1.2% of the sample comes from the top ten.

The record originates from a study of blood T cell repertoires in COVID-19 (dated by TCRdb to the early 2020s). In terms of the full investigation: Samples covering the acute and convalescent phases of COVID-19 were provided by collaborators in the United States, Italy and Spain. The material from the prospective study consisted of cDNA or gDNA derived from T cells, B-cell-depleted T cells, or PBMCs. Subjects who had been exposed to COVID-19, were actively infected with it, or had recovered from it provided the deeply sampled blood TCRbeta repertoires that made up the dataset. The repertoires were released in a freely available public database intended as a resource for research on the immune response to SARS-CoV-2. Samples were obtained from the ongoing ImmuneRACE study (first 160 participants) and from about 1,300 subjects provided by 6 global collaborators. Sample metadata almost always included a de-identified subject ID, COVID-19 status, age in years and sex. Where available, HLA class I and class II types were obtained from metadata supplied by the sample provider rather than from assay-based typing.

General findings and caveats noted by the study authors: Clinical and demographic metadata were provided uncurated, with the amount varying by source and participant.

The chain is assembled from TRBV6-6 and TRBJ2-1; TRBD1 is a weak D gene call, 5 bases matching. Sequenced sample: PBMCs or T cells enriched from blood (not recorded which). The origin of this receptor is a woman aged 40 to 50 with acute COVID-19. The nucleotide sequence is TGTGCCAGCAGTCCGACAGTGTACAATGAGCAGTTCTTC. It translates as CASSPTVYNEQFF.